This TCR beta chain was profiled in a study of identical twins. Findings and limits, study-wide: Conclusions were drawn cross-sectionally by statistical analysis, without following the same donors. Fewer insertions were carried by abundant cord blood beta clonotypes, but none was seen in memory repertoires. In zero-insertion analyses, partial confounding could arise from invariant MAIT and iNKT cells. Among out-of-frame alpha sequences shared by twins, low generation probability occurred in excess.

This clonotype appeared a few times. Its specificity is not known. CDR3 length: 12 amino acids. CDR1 DFQATT and CDR2 SNEGSKA come from the germline V gene (reference sequence). The V gene lost 3 bases and the J gene lost 5 bases, with 8 bases spanning the gap. Via MiXCR, TCRdb re-called the 5' RACE reads, giving one row per CDR3 protein. This table holds some 1,700,000 distinct CDR3 sequences, about 32% found once. The specimen sequenced was cord blood. This sequence originates from a newborn girl in good health. V is TRBV20-1 and J is TRBJ2-4, with TRBD1 as a possible D gene (5 bases). CDR3 sequence reads: CSASGRENIQYF. As DNA, the CDR3 is TGCAGTGCTAGTGGCAGGGAAAACATTCAGTACTTC.